The next 3 T cell receptor beta chains were all read from a single sample in a study of early T cells in non-severe SARS-CoV-2 infection. TCRdb analysed the 5' RACE reads with MiXCR anew, one entry per CDR3 protein. This table has tens of thousands of distinct CDR3 sequences, roughly a sixth appearing once. Sequencing was done on a sample of whole blood. The receptor set was obtained from an adult who was a healthcare worker with PCR-confirmed SARS-CoV-2 infection or an uninfected control (not recorded which).

This sequence joins TRBV4-1 and TRBJ2-1, with 13 bases lining up with TRBD2. The CDR3 covers 19 residues. The V gene end was trimmed by 5 bases and the J gene end by 0 bases; junction bases not matched to a gene: 10. The germline gives CDR1 MGHRA, CDR2 YSYEKL. CDR3: CASSGSGTSGVGSYNEQFF. The DNA of the CDR3 is TGCGCCAGCAGCGGGTCCGGGACTAGCGGGGTTGGCTCCTACAATGAGCAGTTCTTC.

This chain links TRBV20-1 with TRBJ2-3; 12 nucleotides line up with TRBD2. Looked up from germline, CDR1 is DFQATT and CDR2 is SNEGSKA (reference sequence). J was trimmed by 3 bases and V by 5 bases; bases with no gene match: 3. The CDR3 is made up of 14 amino acids. This chain's CDR3 is CSAVTSGGTDTQYF. CDR3 nucleotides: TGCAGTGCTGTGACTAGCGGGGGTACAGATACGCAGTATTTT.

The table lists this clonotype with many counts. The chain joins TRBV5-1 to TRBJ1-1, with D hard to call. This CDR3 is 16 amino acids long. Between the trimmed V and J ends, which lost 4 bases and 4 bases, there was a span of 20 bases. Germline values: CDR1 SGHRS, CDR2 YFSETQ. CDR3 DNA sequence: TGCGCCAGCAGCCTGAGCCCCGACGTCCGGGCCACTGAAGCTTTCTTT. Translating gives CASSLSPDVRATEAFF.